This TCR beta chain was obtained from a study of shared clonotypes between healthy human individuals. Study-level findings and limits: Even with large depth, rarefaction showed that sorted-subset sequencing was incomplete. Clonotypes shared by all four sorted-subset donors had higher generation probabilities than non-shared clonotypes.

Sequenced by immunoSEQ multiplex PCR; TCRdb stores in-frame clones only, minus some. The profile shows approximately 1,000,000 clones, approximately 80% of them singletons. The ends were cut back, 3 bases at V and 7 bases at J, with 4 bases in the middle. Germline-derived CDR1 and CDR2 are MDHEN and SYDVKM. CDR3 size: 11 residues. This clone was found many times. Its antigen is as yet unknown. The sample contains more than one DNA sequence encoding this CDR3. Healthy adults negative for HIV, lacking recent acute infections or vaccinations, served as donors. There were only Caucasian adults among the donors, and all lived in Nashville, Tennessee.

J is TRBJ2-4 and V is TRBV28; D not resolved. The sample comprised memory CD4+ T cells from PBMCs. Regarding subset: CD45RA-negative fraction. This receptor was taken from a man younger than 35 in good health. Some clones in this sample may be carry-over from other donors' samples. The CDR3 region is CASSFENIQYF. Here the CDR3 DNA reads TGTGCCAGCAGTTTTGAGAACATTCAGTACTTC.